Listed here are 26 T cell receptor beta chains from one sample, sequenced in a study of T cell changes during pregnancy in multiple sclerosis. Sequencing used immunoSEQ multiplex PCR; TCRdb keeps in-frame clones, though not all of them. The profile shows around 69,000 clones, approximately 92% of them singletons. The sample in question was peripheral blood, obtained in the third trimester of pregnancy. These receptors were collected from a female donor in good health, enrolled as a control in a pregnancy study.

This chain connects TRBV19 to TRBJ2-5; D perhaps matches TRBD2 (5 bases). The CDR3 contains 15 residues. Trimming cost V 3 bases and J 4 bases, with 15 bases left between them. The germline V gene has CDR1 LNHDA and CDR2 SQIVND (reference sequence). CDR3 protein: CASSMLSGMIETQYF. CDR3 nucleotides: TGTGCCAGTAGTATGCTCTCGGGGATGATAGAGACCCAGTACTTC.

This rearrangement joins TRBV7-9 to TRBJ2-2; D remains ambiguous. Germline CDR1 and CDR2: SEHNR and FQNEAQ (reference sequence). CDR3 length: 15 amino acids. Trimming pared 4 bases from V and 0 bases from J, leaving 9 bases between. The CDR3 region is CASSSTSPNTGELFF. The CDR3 DNA sequence: TGTGCCAGCAGCTCTACCTCACCGAACACCGGGGAGCTGTTTTTT.

This chain joins TRBV18 and TRBJ2-7, with a possible D match to TRBD1 (6 bases). Germline values: CDR1 KGHSH, CDR2 LQKENI. The CDR3 runs 15 residues. Trimming left V 6 bases short and J 4 bases short, with 19 bases between. This CDR3 reads CASSPGTIPPYEQYF. CDR3 bases: TGTGCCAGCTCCCCCGGGACAATTCCTCCGTACGAGCAGTACTTC.

This clone appeared a single time. The V and J genes are TRBV7-8 and TRBJ1-6; D perhaps matches TRBD1 (6 bases). There are 17 residues in the CDR3. The germline V gene has CDR1 SGHVS and CDR2 FQNEAQ. Between the trimmed V and J ends, which lost 6 bases and 9 bases, there was a span of 24 bases. This CDR3 is CASSRIPQGPFTSPLHF. DNA for the CDR3: TGTGCCAGCAGTCGAATCCCACAGGGACCATTTACTTCACCCCTCCACTTT.

The chain has TRBV7-2 and TRBJ2-6; perhaps TRBD2 as D (6 bases). Germline CDR1 and CDR2: SGHTA and FQGNSA. Trimming cost V 5 bases and J 4 bases, with 21 bases left between them. The CDR3 loop spans 18 amino acids. The CDR3 nucleotides are TGTGCCAGCAGCCCTGCCCTCCCCCGGAGGGTCGGGGCCAACGTCCTGACTTTC. This codes for CASSPALPRRVGANVLTF.

The chain uses TRBV6-5 and TRBJ1-3; D possibly corresponds to TRBD1 (6 bases). Trimming removed 0 bases from V and 0 bases from J, with 9 bases in between. The germline gives CDR1 MNHEY, CDR2 SVGAGI. CDR3 length: 16 residues. CDR3 sequence reads: CASSYSTGLSGNTIYF. As DNA, the CDR3 is TGTGCCAGCAGTTACTCTACAGGGCTCTCTGGAAACACCATATATTTT.

This chain joins TRBV7-9 and TRBJ2-5, with D possibly matching TRBD2 (5 bases). The CDR3 sequence is 13 residues long. From germline, CDR1 is SEHNR and CDR2 FQNEAQ (reference sequence). Trimming pared 3 bases from V and 2 bases from J, leaving 7 bases between. The DNA of the CDR3 is TGTGCCAGCAGCTTGCGGGCTCAAGAGACCCAGTACTTC. It codes for CASSLRAQETQYF.

This clone was seen a single time. The rearrangement joins TRBV10-1 to TRBJ2-3; D is perhaps TRBD1 (6 bases). Per germline, CDR1 WNHNN and CDR2 SYGVQD (reference sequence). The CDR3 loop spans 15 amino acids. Trimming left V 0 bases short and J 14 bases short, with 21 bases between. In nucleotides, the CDR3 is TGCGCCAGCAGTGAGTCTAGGACAGCCCGGTCCCGGACGTATTTT. This translates into CASSESRTARSRTYF.

The chain links TRBV7-9 to TRBJ2-1; D remains unclear. Germline lookup yields CDR1 SEHNR and CDR2 FQNEAQ (reference sequence). V lost 4 bases and J 9 bases, leaving 13 bases between the germline ends. The CDR3 covers 13 residues. The CDR3 loop is CASSSQVPGEQFF. In DNA, the CDR3 is TGTGCCAGCAGCTCCCAGGTCCCCGGTGAGCAGTTCTTC.

This chain connects TRBV29-1 to TRBJ2-7, with 11 bases that match TRBD2. The germline gives CDR1 SQVTM, CDR2 ANQGSEA. CDR3 size: 13 residues. Trimming at V came to 3 bases and at J to 7 bases, leaving 5 bases not matched to a gene. The CDR3 DNA reads as TGCAGCGTTGAGACTAGCGGGATAGGGGAGCAGTACTTC. Protein product: CSVETSGIGEQYF.

This clone was seen just once. The rearrangement joins TRBV11-1 to TRBJ2-3; 11 bases fit TRBD1. The V gene's germline CDR1 is SGHAT and CDR2 FQDESV (reference sequence). The CDR3 sequence is 17 residues long. With 5 bases clipped from V and 4 bases from J, the junction kept 11 bases outside the gene matches. In DNA, the CDR3 is TGTGCCAGCAGCCGTTACCGGACAGGGGGCGTCGCAGATACGCAGTATTTT. Protein: CASSRYRTGGVADTQYF.

V and J are TRBV29-1 and TRBJ2-7, with 7 bases fitting TRBD2. J gave up 3 bases and V 2 bases, and 4 bases lay outside the gene matches. This CDR3 spans 13 amino acids. In germline, CDR1 is SQVTM, CDR2 ANQGSEA. The CDR3 coding sequence is TGCAGCGTTGAATTAGCGGGTGACTACGAGCAGTACTTC. Its translation is CSVELAGDYEQYF.

J is TRBJ1-5 and V is TRBV2; 9 positions match TRBD1. The CDR3 sequence is 14 residues long. V lost 6 bases, J lost 7 bases, and 7 bases stayed unmatched. Per germline, CDR1 SNHLY and CDR2 FYNNEI. The CDR3 DNA follows: TGTGCCAGCAGGGGACAGGGTCATCAACAGCCCCAGCATTTT. It is translated as CASRGQGHQQPQHF.

This clone has just one count. This chain joins TRBV6-5 and TRBJ1-6; 8 nucleotides align to TRBD1. Germline V CDR1 and CDR2: MNHEY, SVGAGI. Trimming took 6 bases from V and 10 from J; bases not matched to a gene: 5. The CDR3 loop spans 13 amino acids. In DNA form, the CDR3 reads TGTGCCAGCAGGGACAGGGACGACTCACCCCTCCACTTT. Translating gives CASRDRDDSPLHF.

The CDR3 DNA follows: TGTGCCACCAGCAGAGCAGCGGGAGACTACGAGCAGTACTTC. This sequence encodes CATSRAAGDYEQYF. The gene calls are TRBV15 and TRBJ2-7, with TRBD2 matching over 8 bases. Germline V gene lookup returns CDR1 LNHNV and CDR2 YYDKDF (reference sequence). CDR3 length equals 14 residues. V was pared by 1 base and J by 3 bases, with 2 bases of the junction left unmatched.

The chain links TRBV28 to TRBJ2-1; 7 bases map to TRBD2. J was trimmed by 3 bases and V by 5 bases; bases with no gene match: 16. The CDR3 is made up of 18 amino acids. Germline CDR1 MDHEN, CDR2 SYDVKM. The CDR3 loop is CASSTLSVWREFYNEQFF. The CDR3, as DNA: TGTGCCAGCAGTACCCTTTCCGTTTGGCGGGAGTTCTACAATGAGCAGTTCTTC.

The CDR3 loop is CASRDRTGTTEAFF. The CDR3 DNA reads TGTGCCAGCAGGGACCGGACAGGGACAACTGAAGCTTTCTTT. The V call is TRBV7-9, the J call TRBJ1-1; 8 positions agree with TRBD1. The length of the CDR3 is 14 residues. The germline CDR1 and CDR2 sequences are SEHNR and FQNEAQ (reference sequence). V shed 6 bases, J shed 5 bases, and the junction held 8 bases outside the gene matches.

V usage is TRBV19 and J usage is TRBJ1-5; weak D call: TRBD1 (5 bases). This CDR3 spans 12 amino acids. Germline assignment: CDR1 LNHDA and CDR2 SQIVND (reference sequence). V shed 4 bases and J shed 9 bases, with 10 bases lying between them. The CDR3 here is CASSNQGPPQHF. Written as DNA, the CDR3 is TGTGCCAGTAGTAATCAGGGCCCGCCCCAGCATTTT.

The rearrangement joins TRBV30 to TRBJ2-2; 11 bases are a match to TRBD2. Germline values: CDR1 GTSNPN, CDR2 SVGIG (reference sequence). V was pared by 4 bases and J by 5 bases, with 6 bases of the junction left unmatched. The CDR3 sequence is 15 residues long. CDR3 loop: CAWNPASGRTGELFF. DNA for the CDR3: TGTGCCTGGAACCCGGCTAGCGGGAGGACCGGGGAGCTGTTTTTT.

This clone was seen a few times. The chain employs TRBV19 and TRBJ2-2, with 10 bases lining up with TRBD2. With 5 bases clipped from V and 3 bases from J, the junction kept 9 bases outside the gene matches. The CDR3 consists of 17 residues. Germline CDR1 is LNHDA and CDR2 is SQIVND (reference sequence). CDR3 DNA: TGTGCCAGTAGTTTTGCTAGCGGGAGTGGTGACACCGGGGAGCTGTTTTTT. Translated: CASSFASGSGDTGELFF.

This rearrangement joins TRBV10-3 to TRBJ1-4, with a possible D match to TRBD1 (6 bases). The CDR3 is 14 amino acids. The ends were cut back, 2 bases at V and 7 bases at J, with 11 bases in the middle. Germline V gives CDR1 ENHRY, CDR2 SYGVKD. The chain's CDR3 is CAISEATGSEKLFF. The CDR3 DNA is TGTGCCATCAGTGAGGCGACAGGAAGTGAAAAACTGTTTTTT.

V gene TRBV27 combines with J gene TRBJ2-7; 9 bases line up with TRBD2. Germline values: CDR1 MNHEY, CDR2 SMNVEV (reference sequence). The length of the CDR3 is 16 residues. Trimming at V came to 4 bases and at J to 5 bases, leaving 12 bases not matched to a gene. The CDR3 here is CASSSDSWAGGHEQYF. Written as DNA, the CDR3 is TGTGCCAGCAGTTCCGATTCATGGGCGGGAGGGCACGAGCAGTACTTC.

V gene TRBV27 combines with J gene TRBJ2-4, with TRBD2 matching 8 bases. Unmatched junction bases numbered 2, after V lost 8 bases and J lost 2 bases. The V gene's germline CDR1 is MNHEY and CDR2 SMNVEV (reference sequence). CDR3 length equals 13 residues. The CDR3 sequence is CASERETKNIQYF. In DNA form, the CDR3 reads TGTGCCAGCGAGCGGGAGACCAAAAACATTCAGTACTTC.

V is TRBV10-2 and J is TRBJ2-7; TRBD2 agrees at 8 bases. CDR1 and CDR2 (germline): WSHSY, SAAADI. Trimming at V came to 1 base and at J to 6 bases, leaving 11 bases not matched to a gene. The CDR3 is 16 residues long. The CDR3 spells CASSEWGGTSPLEQYF. The CDR3 DNA follows: TGCGCCAGCAGTGAGTGGGGTGGGACTAGTCCTCTCGAGCAGTACTTC.

The chain is built from TRBV25-1 and TRBJ1-2, with D unclear. This CDR3 has 11 residues. Germline values: CDR1 MGHDK, CDR2 SYGVNS. V lost 10 bases and J 8 bases, leaving 14 bases between the germline ends. The CDR3 region is CAILSDEGYTF. CDR3 bases: TGTGCCATCCTAAGCGACGAGGGCTACACCTTC.

In nucleotides, the CDR3 is TGTGCCAGCAGCTTGGACAGGGTGAACACTGAAGCTTTCTTT. Translation: CASSLDRVNTEAFF. This rearrangement joins TRBV5-4 to TRBJ1-1; maybe TRBD1 (6 bases). This CDR3 region has 14 residues. Trimming pared 0 bases from V and 0 bases from J, leaving 6 bases between. Germline values: CDR1 SGHNT, CDR2 YYREEE (reference sequence).